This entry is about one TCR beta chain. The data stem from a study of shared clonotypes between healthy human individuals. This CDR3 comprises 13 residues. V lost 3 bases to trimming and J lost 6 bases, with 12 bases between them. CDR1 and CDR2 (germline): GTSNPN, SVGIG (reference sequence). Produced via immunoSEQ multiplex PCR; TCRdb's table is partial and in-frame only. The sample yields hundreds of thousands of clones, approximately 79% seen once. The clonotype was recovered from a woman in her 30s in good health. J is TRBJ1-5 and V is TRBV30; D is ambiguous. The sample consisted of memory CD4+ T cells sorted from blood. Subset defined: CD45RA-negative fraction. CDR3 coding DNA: TGTGCCTGGAGCCCCGGAGGGTTTCAGCCCCAGCATTTT. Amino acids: CAWSPGGFQPQHF.